This TCR beta chain was captured by sequencing in a study of vaccination and CD4 T cells after COVID-19. Described treatment: approximately 9-day PBMC culture with coronavirus spike peptide pools or control peptides (ViraFEST assay). The CDR3 is 14 residues long. Trimming removed 6 bases from V and 6 bases from J, with 17 bases in between. CDR1 is SNHLY and CDR2 is FYNNEI in the germline V gene. With the Oncomine TCR Beta short-read assay, DNA from cultured CD4+ T cells was sequenced. TCRdb recomputed calls from the PCR reads with MiXCR, one row per CDR3 protein. The sample has under 3,500 distinct CDR3 sequences, approximately 80% seen once. In regard to this clonotype: Its antigen is as yet unknown.

This chain uses TRBV2 with TRBJ1-2, with a weak D call TRBD1 (6 bases). This TCR was sampled from a human donor who had recovered from COVID-19. Sequenced sample: CD4+ T cells from blood, cultured in vitro. As DNA, the CDR3 is TGTGCCAGCAGCCCGCTTAAACAGGGAAATGGCTACACCTTC. Amino acid sequence: CASSPLKQGNGYTF.